One T cell receptor (beta chain) is described in this entry. Per the original data handling: Amplifying reference gene primers gave estimates of nucleated cell counts. Data came from immunoSEQ multiplex PCR; TCRdb stores just in-frame clones and leaves some out. V and J calls plus clone size are reproduced from that table; the DNA served to infer D and trimming. The table has about 43,000 clones, approximately 86% seen once. Germline loops: CDR1 SGHTA, CDR2 FQGNSA. V lost 5 bases and J lost 6, with 13 bases in between. The CDR3 length is 13 residues. The sample belongs to a study of blood T cell repertoires in COVID-19. Study details: Sites in the United States, Italy and Spain provided acute and convalescent COVID-19 samples. From T cells, B-cell-depleted T cells, or PBMCs came the material, which was cDNA or gDNA.

The sample taken for sequencing was peripheral blood. This TCR was recovered from a man older than 75 in a cohort sampled during active COVID-19. V is TRBV7-2 and J is TRBJ1-2; D perhaps matches TRBD1 (5 bases). This CDR3 is CASSHYQGNGYTF. In DNA form, the CDR3 reads TGTGCCAGCAGCCATTATCAGGGAAATGGCTACACCTTC.